A single sample is the source of the 27 T cell receptor beta chains below, sequenced in a study of shared clonotypes between healthy human individuals. Sequencing used immunoSEQ multiplex PCR; TCRdb keeps in-frame clones, though not all of them. The sample shows over 700,000 clones, approximately 77% of them seen only once. Sequenced sample: memory CD4+ T cells sorted from blood. Subset reported: CD45RA-negative fraction. These receptors all come from a woman aged 25 to 39 in good health.

CDR3 nucleotides: TGTGCCAGCAGTGAAATCGGAACAGGGCAAGATACGCAGTATTTT. Residues: CASSEIGTGQDTQYF. The rearrangement uses TRBV2 and TRBJ2-3; TRBD1 is a possible D gene (6 bases). Germline V lookup: CDR1 SNHLY, CDR2 FYNNEI. Trimming took off 2 bases at V and 5 bases at J, with 14 bases between the two ends. This CDR3 spans 15 amino acids.

CDR3 residues: CASTRPPEKLFF. CDR3 in DNA: TGTGCCAGCACTCGTCCTCCGGAAAAACTGTTTTTT. This chain joins TRBV28 and TRBJ1-4, with D hard to call. The CDR3 is 12 residues long. V was trimmed by 7 bases and J by 8 bases, leaving 11 bases between them. Germline values: CDR1 MDHEN, CDR2 SYDVKM.

The V call is TRBV5-1, the J call TRBJ2-7; a possible D gene is TRBD2 (5 bases). Germline assignment: CDR1 SGHRS and CDR2 YFSETQ. This CDR3 is 13 amino acids long. V was clipped by 4 bases and J by 3 bases, with 11 bases between them. The DNA of the CDR3 is TGCGCCAGCAGCACTGACGGGGACTACGAGCAGTACTTC. This encodes CASSTDGDYEQYF.

The chain has TRBV7-9 and TRBJ2-1, with 13 bases matching TRBD2. Germline trimming cut 1 base from V and 5 bases from J; bases unmatched to any gene: 2. The CDR3 length is 16 residues. CDR1 SEHNR and CDR2 FQNEAQ come from the germline V gene (reference sequence). DNA for the CDR3: TGTGCCAGCAGCTTAGGGGGGACTAGCGGGAACAATGAGCAGTTCTTC. Residues: CASSLGGTSGNNEQFF.

This clone appeared many times. The genes are TRBV27 and TRBJ2-4; D is possibly TRBD1 (6 bases). The CDR3 totals 14 residues. CDR1 and CDR2 (germline): MNHEY, SMNVEV (reference sequence). V lost 3 bases and J lost 8, with 14 bases in between. CDR3 bases: TGTGCCAGCAGTTTCCAGTTAGCAGGGGACATTCAGTACTTC. It encodes CASSFQLAGDIQYF.

As to this clone: The sample contains more than one DNA sequence encoding this CDR3. The V and J genes are TRBV6-6 and TRBJ1-1, with D tentatively TRBD1 (5 bases). CDR1 and CDR2 from the germline V gene are MNHNY and SVGAGI (reference sequence). The CDR3 spans 14 residues. The V gene lost 0 bases and the J gene lost 4 bases, with 9 bases spanning the gap. The CDR3: CASSYSGGGTEAFF. CDR3 in DNA: TGTGCCAGCAGTTACTCAGGTGGGGGCACTGAAGCTTTCTTT.

J is TRBJ1-6 and V is TRBV11-3; D is undetermined. Germline V lookup: CDR1 SGHNT, CDR2 YENEEA. Trimming removed 5 bases from V and 14 bases from J, with 16 bases in between. The CDR3 length is 13 residues. CDR3 nucleotide sequence: TGTGCCAGCAGCCTACAGCCGGGCAGCTCCCTCCACTTT. Amino acid sequence: CASSLQPGSSLHF.

The V call is TRBV11-3, the J call TRBJ2-1; D ambiguous. The germline V and J ends were trimmed by 2 bases and 6 bases, with 11 bases remaining between them. This CDR3 has 14 residues. Germline values: CDR1 SGHNT, CDR2 YENEEA. This chain's CDR3 is CASSLSRGSNEQFF. For the CDR3, the DNA is TGTGCCAGCAGCTTATCTCGCGGATCCAATGAGCAGTTCTTC. The full variable domain, with the rest looked up from reference TRBV11-3 and TRBJ2-1, is EAGVVQSPRYKIIEKKQPVAFWCNPISGHNTLYWYLQNLGQGPELLIRYENEEAVDDSQLPKDRFSAERLKGVDSTLKIQPAELGDSAVYLCASSLSRGSNEQFFGPGTRLTVL.

The CDR3 DNA is TGCGCCAGCAGCCACAACTCTATTATGAACACTGAAGCTTTCTTT. It yields the protein CASSHNSIMNTEAFF. The V call is TRBV5-1, the J call TRBJ1-1; D not resolved. The CDR3 is 15 residues long. The germline CDR1 and CDR2 sequences are SGHRS and YFSETQ. Trimming left V 4 bases short and J 0 bases short, with 13 bases between.

The chain recombines TRBV5-1 with TRBJ2-3; 8 bases map to TRBD1. The J segment lost 0 bases and the V segment lost 4 bases, leaving 7 bases of the junction unmatched. The CDR3 contains 16 residues. The germline V gene has CDR1 SGHRS and CDR2 YFSETQ. The DNA for the CDR3 is TGCGCCAGCAGCGCCCCGGGACAGGCTAGCACAGATACGCAGTATTTT. It codes for CASSAPGQASTDTQYF.

J is TRBJ1-2 and V is TRBV19; possibly TRBD1 for D (6 bases). Trimming stripped 6 bases from V and 0 bases from J, with 14 bases between. CDR1 and CDR2 from the germline V gene are LNHDA and SQIVND (reference sequence). The CDR3 is 15 residues long. CDR3 sequence (DNA): TGTGCCAGTAGGTCGGGACACCGTACTAACTATGGCTACACCTTC. Its protein is CASRSGHRTNYGYTF.

The chain couples TRBV19 to TRBJ1-5, with TRBD1 as a possible D gene (6 bases). CDR1 and CDR2 from the germline V gene are LNHDA and SQIVND (reference sequence). CDR3 length equals 13 residues. The V and J ends lost 8 bases and 7 bases respectively, with 15 bases between them. This CDR3 is CASGRQVGQPQHF. The CDR3 DNA follows: TGTGCCAGTGGAAGACAGGTGGGACAGCCCCAGCATTTT.

This rearrangement joins TRBV27 to TRBJ2-1, with unresolved D. V dropped 6 bases and J dropped 9 bases, with 12 bases sitting between them. Per the germline V gene, CDR1 is MNHEY and CDR2 is SMNVEV (reference sequence). This CDR3 is 12 amino acids long. CDR3 nucleotides: TGTGCCAGCAGCCACATCCCCGGTGAGCAGTTCTTC. This gives the protein CASSHIPGEQFF.

The sample holds a few counts of this clone. The chain is built from TRBV15 and TRBJ1-2, with TRBD1 identical over 7 bases. The CDR3 spans 13 residues. The germline gives CDR1 LNHNV, CDR2 YYDKDF (reference sequence). The V gene end was trimmed by 2 bases and the J gene end by 7 bases; junction bases not matched to a gene: 4. As DNA, the CDR3 is TGTGCCACCAGCAGACGGACAGGAGTTGGCTACACCTTC. This gives the protein CATSRRTGVGYTF.

The V and J genes are TRBV7-2 and TRBJ2-3; D gene uncertain. The germline V gene encodes CDR1 SGHTA and CDR2 FQGNSA. V lost 0 bases and J lost 8, with 3 bases in between. The CDR3 runs 11 residues. For the CDR3, the DNA is TGTGCCAGCAGCTTAGCGGTTACGCAGTATTTT. Protein sequence: CASSLAVTQYF.

For this clone: The germline gene is not matched at one end of the junction; a read error may be the cause. The CDR3 region has the DNA TGTGCCAGCAGCTTAGTGGGACAGGGTGACCCCCACTTC. Protein: CASSLVGQGDPHF. The V gene is TRBV7-2, the J gene TRBJ2-7; the match to TRBD1 covers 9 bases. Germline CDR1 is SGHTA and CDR2 is FQGNSA. This CDR3 has 13 residues.

The gene calls are TRBV18 and TRBJ1-4; D gene ambiguous. V shed 2 bases and J shed 5 bases, with 18 bases lying between them. The CDR3 is 17 residues long. In germline, CDR1 is KGHSH, CDR2 LQKENI. The CDR3 DNA reads as TGTGCCAGCTCACCATCTCCGGCCCGGCTTCGAAATGAAAAACTGTTTTTT. Protein: CASSPSPARLRNEKLFF.

As concerns this clone: Other DNA sequences in the same sample also yield this CDR3. This rearrangement joins TRBV6-5 to TRBJ1-6; 8 bases are a match to TRBD1. Germline CDR1 reads MNHEY; CDR2 reads SVGAGI. Trimming took 5 bases from V and 7 from J; bases not matched to a gene: 4. CDR3 length equals 14 residues. CDR3 amino acids: CASSRQGNNSPLHF. DNA of the CDR3: TGTGCCAGCAGTAGACAGGGGAACAATTCACCCCTCCACTTT.

This sequence joins TRBV28 and TRBJ1-2; 8 bases are a match to TRBD1. CDR3 size: 18 residues. Germline assignment: CDR1 MDHEN and CDR2 SYDVKM. Trimming removed 6 bases from V and 0 bases from J; junction bases left unmatched: 15. Here the CDR3 reads CASRIRDRSPGTNYGYTF. The CDR3 DNA follows: TGTGCCAGCAGAATCCGGGACAGGTCCCCGGGGACTAACTATGGCTACACCTTC.

With respect to this clone: Other DNA sequences in the sample encode the same CDR3. The chain employs TRBV2 and TRBJ1-5; D is unclear. The V gene lost 1 base and the J gene lost 7 bases, with 11 bases spanning the gap. Germline CDR1 SNHLY, CDR2 FYNNEI. The CDR3 totals 14 residues. The CDR3 region is CASSEVQAPQPQHF. CDR3 bases: TGTGCCAGCAGTGAAGTTCAAGCTCCCCAGCCCCAGCATTTT.

The chain has TRBV28 and TRBJ1-1; no clear D. The CDR3 sequence is 14 residues long. Germline values: CDR1 MDHEN, CDR2 SYDVKM. V was cut by 2 bases and J by 5 bases, with 12 bases left in between. The CDR3 DNA reads TGTGCCAGCAGTTTAAGGGCCCCGGTGACTGAAGCTTTCTTT. Translating gives CASSLRAPVTEAFF.

The genes are TRBV28 and TRBJ1-2; D is possibly TRBD1 (5 bases). Trimming left V 6 bases short and J 0 bases short, with 20 bases between. The CDR3 totals 17 residues. Germline V gives CDR1 MDHEN, CDR2 SYDVKM. CDR3 region: CASRERGRRKANYGYTF. The CDR3 nucleotides are TGTGCCAGCAGAGAGAGGGGACGGCGAAAAGCTAACTATGGCTACACCTTC.

This rearrangement joins TRBV7-8 to TRBJ2-7; 7 bases agree with TRBD1. The junction had 6 bases not matched to a gene; V was cut back by 5 bases and J by 2 bases. CDR1 SGHVS and CDR2 FQNEAQ come from the germline V gene. CDR3 length equals 14 residues. DNA of the CDR3: TGTGCCAGCAGCCGAAGGGACAGTGCCTACGAGCAGTACTTC. Translated: CASSRRDSAYEQYF.

The chain combines TRBV18 with TRBJ2-7; the match to TRBD1 covers 7 bases. V lost 4 bases, J lost 6 bases, and 3 bases stayed unmatched. This CDR3 contains 12 residues. CDR1 KGHSH and CDR2 LQKENI come from the germline V gene. CDR3 loop: CASSQQGPEQYF. As DNA, the CDR3 is TGTGCCAGCTCACAACAGGGGCCCGAGCAGTACTTC.

The V call is TRBV25-1, the J call TRBJ1-1, with D unclear. The CDR3 has 13 residues. The ends were cut back, 8 bases at V and 0 bases at J, with 10 bases in the middle. Germline V gene data show CDR1 as MGHDK and CDR2 as SYGVNS. The CDR3 loop is CASHNDMNTEAFF. The CDR3 nucleotides are TGTGCCAGCCATAATGACATGAACACTGAAGCTTTCTTT.

The chain employs TRBV5-1 and TRBJ1-1; D is ambiguous. Germline-derived CDR1 and CDR2 are SGHRS and YFSETQ. The CDR3 covers 14 residues. V lost 7 bases and J lost 0, with 13 bases in between. The CDR3 DNA is TGCGCCAGCTCCACTTCGACTTTGAACACTGAAGCTTTCTTT. Protein: CASSTSTLNTEAFF.

As regards this clone: This specimen includes other DNA sequences encoding the same CDR3. J is TRBJ2-6 and V is TRBV27; the D is unclear. The V gene lost 0 bases and the J gene lost 4 bases, with 7 bases spanning the gap. This CDR3 region has 15 residues. The germline V gene has CDR1 MNHEY and CDR2 SMNVEV (reference sequence). Here the CDR3 DNA reads TGTGCCAGCAGTTTATCTAGCCTGGGGGCCAACGTCCTGACTTTC. Translating gives CASSLSSLGANVLTF.